What follows is one T cell receptor beta chain and its context. The CDR3 is 15 amino acids. V was cut by 10 bases and J by 2 bases, with 20 bases left in between. CDR1 is SEHNR and CDR2 is FQNEAQ in the germline V gene (reference sequence). Random hexamers served to reverse transcribe about 0.45 to 1 ug RNA. TCRdb re-called the immunoSEQ multiplex PCR reads through MiXCR, storing one row per CDR3 protein. The table includes about 240,000 distinct CDR3 sequences, 90% to 96% detected once. These data originate in a study of CD8 T cells in Susac syndrome. Study at large: The Susac syndrome patients that were sequenced included 5 or 6 with active disease and roughly 8 in remission. Patients with Susac syndrome were therapy-naive, on corticosteroids, or on intravenous immunoglobulin alone at the time that blood was drawn.

The sequencing sample was made of CD4+ T cells from PBMCs. The chain uses TRBV7-9 and TRBJ2-5; D tentatively fits TRBD1 or TRBD2 (6 bases each). This receptor was taken from a human donor with Susac syndrome. This CDR3 is CATQGAQGRQETQYF. The CDR3 DNA follows: TGTGCCACCCAAGGGGCGCAGGGGAGGCAAGAGACCCAGTACTTC.